These 3 T cell receptor beta chains share one sample of origin, sequenced in a study of identical twins. MiXCR was run by TCRdb on the 5' RACE reads, yielding one entry per CDR3 protein. The sample shows 500,000 to 550,000 distinct CDR3 sequences, around 20% of them seen only once. Another study also made use of these data, one on T cells expressing NK-cell markers.

The sequencing sample was made of CD4+ T cells sorted from blood. These receptors came from a woman aged 18 to 35 in good health.

This clonotype was found a few times. The genes are TRBV5-1 and TRBJ2-2; perhaps TRBD1 as D (6 bases). The V end was cut by 9 bases, the J end by 3 bases, with 18 bases between. CDR1 SGHRS and CDR2 YFSETQ come from the germline V gene. CDR3 length equals 15 residues. Here the CDR3 DNA reads TGCGCCACCCGACCGCGGAGGACAGACACCGGGGAGCTGTTTTTT. Protein product: CATRPRRTDTGELFF. The full variable domain, completed using reference TRBV5-1 and TRBJ2-2, is KAGVTQTPRYLIKTRGQQVTLSCSPISGHRSVSWYQQTPGQGLQFLFEYFSETQRNKGNFPGRFSGRQFSNSRSEMNVSTLELGDSALYLCATRPRRTDTGELFFGEGSRLTVL.

The chain carries TRBV29-1 and TRBJ2-1; 11 bases match TRBD2. This CDR3 has 15 residues. Germline values: CDR1 SQVTM, CDR2 ANQGSEA. V shed 4 bases and J 3 bases; nucleotides not matched to a gene: 5. CDR3 bases: TGCAGCGTTGGACTAGCGGGAAGGAGCTACAATGAGCAGTTCTTC. Translation gives CSVGLAGRSYNEQFF.

This clonotype was seen ten or more times. The V and J genes are TRBV30 and TRBJ1-1; no clear D gene. This CDR3 is built from 15 residues. Trimming cost V 5 bases and J 4 bases, with 20 bases left between them. Germline V gene lookup returns CDR1 GTSNPN and CDR2 SVGIG (reference sequence). As DNA, the CDR3 is TGTGCCTGGCGGCGATCTACCGGTGCGAGCACTGAAGCTTTCTTT. This encodes CAWRRSTGASTEAFF.